The rows below give T cell receptor beta chains drawn from one sample of a study of T-cell memory formation after mild COVID-19. Each CDR3 protein gets one entry after TCRdb re-called the 5' RACE reads with MiXCR. The sample contains a few hundred thousand distinct CDR3 sequences, 20% to 25% of which appear only once. Sequencing was carried out using PBMCs or a T cell subset sorted from them (not recorded which). These receptors were collected from a man younger than 35 who had mild COVID-19 (a few samples of this study predate the infection). Cell type and time point are not known. CDR3s include the opening cysteine and the closing phenylalanine or tryptophan. D genes are given only for firm matches. Clone sizes are given selectively: once, few, many, or a class where the clone is expanded.

v_gene	d_gene	j_gene	abundance	len	CDR3nt	CDR3aa
TRBV12-3/TRBV12-4	NA	TRBJ1-6	few	13	TGTGCCAGCAGTTCTTACTTGGGGTCACCCCTCCACTTT	CASSSYLGSPLHF
TRBV2	NA	TRBJ2-3	NA	15	TGTGCCAGCATCGACGGTTTGGGACTCCAAGAAACGCAGTATTTT	CASIDGLGLQETQYF
TRBV2	NA	TRBJ2-7	NA	14	TGTGCCAGCAGTGACAGCCCTAGCGTATACGAGCAGTACTTC	CASSDSPSVYEQYF
TRBV6-5	NA	TRBJ1-3	NA	12	TGTGCCAGCACTACCTCTGGAAACACCATATATTTT	CASTTSGNTIYF
TRBV7-3	NA	TRBJ2-3	NA	15	TGTGCCAGCAGCACCGGGGGGCGTAGCACAGATACGCAGTATTTT	CASSTGGRSTDTQYF
TRBV11-2	NA	TRBJ2-3	NA	16	TGTGCCAGCAGCTTATTGGGGGCAAGCACCGGAGATACGCAGTATTTT	CASSLLGASTGDTQYF
TRBV6-5	NA	TRBJ1-5	NA	13	TGTGCCAGCAGTTACTCGAACGATCAGCCCCAGCATTTT	CASSYSNDQPQHF
TRBV7-2	NA	TRBJ2-2	NA	16	TGTGCCAGCAGCTTAGTTTCCGGGGGACTCACCGGGGAGCTGTTTTTT	CASSLVSGGLTGELFF
TRBV28	NA	TRBJ1-1	once	14	TGTGCCAGCAGTTTGACAGCCCCGAACACTGAAGCTTTCTTT	CASSLTAPNTEAFF
TRBV2	NA	TRBJ2-6	NA	14	TGTGCCAGCAGTGAAACTCCTGGGGCCAACGTCCTGACTTTC	CASSETPGANVLTF
TRBV6-2/TRBV6-3	NA	TRBJ2-3	NA	16	TGTGCCAGCAGTTATTCCCCAGGCCCCCACAAGGATACGCAGTATTTT	CASSYSPGPHKDTQYF
TRBV4-1	NA	TRBJ2-3	few	14	TGCGCCAGCAGCCAAGTGGGGGTTCGAGATACGCAGTATTTT	CASSQVGVRDTQYF
TRBV20-1	NA	TRBJ2-7	NA	12	TGCAGTGCTAGAGGGCTAGCCTACGAGCAGTACTTC	CSARGLAYEQYF
TRBV7-3	TRBD1	TRBJ2-2	few	13	TGTGCCAGCAGCTCGGACAGGGGGGGGGAGCTGTTTTTT	CASSSDRGGELFF
TRBV5-1	NA	TRBJ1-4	few	16	TGCGCCAGCAGCATCTCCGGTGGGAGCCGAGGCGAAAAACTGTTTTTT	CASSISGGSRGEKLFF
TRBV12-5	NA	TRBJ1-1	NA	14	TGTGCCACCGGGTCCTTACCCATGAACACTGAAGCTTTCTTT	CATGSLPMNTEAFF
TRBV20-1	NA	TRBJ1-6	few	17	TGCAGTGCTATAAGGCGGTGGGAAATCAATTTTAGTTCACCCCTCCACTTT	CSAIRRWEINFSSPLHF
TRBV4-2	NA	TRBJ2-7	NA	13	TGTGGCAGCAGCCAAGCTCTAGCATACGAGAATTACTTC	CGSSQALAYENYF